Listed below are T cell receptor beta chains from one sample, sequenced in a study of T-cell reconstitution after alpha-beta-depleted transplantation in children. Each CDR3 protein gets one entry after TCRdb re-called the PCR reads with MiXCR. The table includes about 420,000 distinct CDR3 sequences, around 15% detected once. The sample in question was PBMCs, mostly from graft donor cells, obtained 360 days after TCRalphabeta/CD19-depleted stem cell transplant. These receptors all stem from a boy under three years old who had a stem cell transplant for Wiskott-Aldrich syndrome, so the T cells may come from the graft donor. The CDR3 runs from the conserved cysteine through the conserved F or W. A D gene is named only where the DNA matches it firmly. The size field is filled for only some rows; it gives once, few, many or a size class.

D gene: TRBD2
clone size: many
V gene: TRBV5-6
J gene: TRBJ2-3
CDR3 DNA: TGTGCCAGCAGCTTTCGAGCGGGAGCGGATACGCAGTATTTT
CDR3 protein: CASSFRAGADTQYF

D gene: .
clone size: .
V gene: TRBV7-8
J gene: TRBJ2-6
CDR3 DNA: TGTGCCAGCAGCTTAGCTACTAGTCCTGGGGCCAACGTCCTGACTTTC
CDR3 protein: CASSLATSPGANVLTF

D gene: .
clone size: .
V gene: TRBV24-1
J gene: TRBJ1-2
CDR3 DNA: TGTGCCACCACCACGGACCTGGCGGGTGGCTACACCTTC
CDR3 protein: CATTTDLAGGYTF

D gene: .
clone size: many
V gene: TRBV12-3/TRBV12-4
J gene: TRBJ1-4
CDR3 DNA: TGTGCCAGCAGGCCCCCGGGGCGAAAACTGTTTTTT
CDR3 protein: CASRPPGRKLFF

D gene: .
clone size: few
V gene: TRBV28
J gene: TRBJ2-7
CDR3 DNA: TGTGCCAGCATGGGTCCCCCCCTCTACGAGCAGTACTTC
CDR3 protein: CASMGPPLYEQYF

D gene: TRBD1
clone size: few
V gene: TRBV4-1
J gene: TRBJ1-5
CDR3 DNA: TGCGCCAGCAGCCAGGACAGGTATCAGCCCCAGCATTTT
CDR3 protein: CASSQDRYQPQHF

D gene: .
clone size: .
V gene: TRBV7-2
J gene: TRBJ2-5
CDR3 DNA: TGTGCCAGCAGCTCCCAGGGCCCTTGGAACTTC
CDR3 protein: CASSSQGPWNF

D gene: .
clone size: few
V gene: TRBV24-1
J gene: TRBJ2-6
CDR3 DNA: TGTGCCACCAGTGGAGACAGGTTGCAGTCTGGGGCCAACGTCCTGACTTTC
CDR3 protein: CATSGDRLQSGANVLTF

D gene: TRBD2
clone size: .
V gene: TRBV12-3/TRBV12-4
J gene: TRBJ2-4
CDR3 DNA: TGTGCCAGCAGTCCGCAGGGGCGGGGGGTAAACATTCAGTACTTC
CDR3 protein: CASSPQGRGVNIQYF

D gene: TRBD1
clone size: .
V gene: TRBV3-1
J gene: TRBJ2-5
CDR3 DNA: TGTGCCAGCCGAAACATAGCGACAGGGAAAGAGACCCAGTACTTC
CDR3 protein: CASRNIATGKETQYF

D gene: .
clone size: .
V gene: TRBV20-1
J gene: TRBJ2-3
CDR3 DNA: TGCAGTGCTTCAGGAGAAGATACGCAGTATTTT
CDR3 protein: CSASGEDTQYF

D gene: .
clone size: .
V gene: TRBV4-1
J gene: TRBJ2-5
CDR3 DNA: TGCGCCAGCAGCCTCTCGACTTCGGAGACCCAGTACTTC
CDR3 protein: CASSLSTSETQYF

D gene: .
clone size: .
V gene: TRBV29-1
J gene: TRBJ2-2
CDR3 DNA: TGCAGCGCCACGGCGGCGCTGAACACCGGGGAGCTGTTTTTT
CDR3 protein: CSATAALNTGELFF

D gene: TRBD1
clone size: few
V gene: TRBV27
J gene: TRBJ1-1
CDR3 DNA: TGTGCCAGCAGTTGGACAGGGCGGACTGAAGCTTTCTTT
CDR3 protein: CASSWTGRTEAFF

D gene: TRBD1
clone size: .
V gene: TRBV5-1
J gene: TRBJ2-7
CDR3 DNA: TGCGCCAGCAGCCCCCGGGACAGGGACGAGCAGTACTTC
CDR3 protein: CASSPRDRDEQYF

D gene: .
clone size: many
V gene: TRBV9
J gene: TRBJ1-1
CDR3 DNA: TGTGCCAGCAGCCGATCGACAGCAGGAATGAACACTGAAGCTTTCTTT
CDR3 protein: CASSRSTAGMNTEAFF

D gene: .
clone size: few
V gene: TRBV12-3/TRBV12-4
J gene: TRBJ2-1
CDR3 DNA: TGTGCCAGCAGTTTTAAGAGGACTTCCCTTTTGGGTGAGCAGTTCTTC
CDR3 protein: CASSFKRTSLLGEQFF

D gene: TRBD1
clone size: .
V gene: TRBV29-1
J gene: TRBJ1-6
CDR3 DNA: TGCAGCGTGGCCCAGGGACAGAAAGATTCACCCCTCCACTTT
CDR3 protein: CSVAQGQKDSPLHF

D gene: TRBD1
clone size: .
V gene: TRBV18
J gene: TRBJ1-6
CDR3 DNA: TGTGCCAGCTCACCTCGACAGGGGGCCGGTTCACCCCTCCACTTT
CDR3 protein: CASSPRQGAGSPLHF

D gene: TRBD2
clone size: few
V gene: TRBV7-9
J gene: TRBJ2-7
CDR3 DNA: TGTGCCAGCAGCTCCCCCGACGGACTAGCGGGAGGGGGCTACGAGCAGTACTTC
CDR3 protein: CASSSPDGLAGGGYEQYF

D gene: TRBD1
clone size: .
V gene: TRBV7-9
J gene: TRBJ1-2
CDR3 DNA: TGTGCCAGCAGCTTGGCAGGGGGCGCTGGCTACACCTTC
CDR3 protein: CASSLAGGAGYTF

D gene: .
clone size: .
V gene: TRBV5-1
J gene: TRBJ2-1
CDR3 DNA: TGCGCCAGCAGCCCGGGTGGTAGCGGCAATGAGCAGTTCTTC
CDR3 protein: CASSPGGSGNEQFF

D gene: TRBD2
clone size: few
V gene: TRBV20-1
J gene: TRBJ2-1
CDR3 DNA: TGCAGTGCTCAAACTAGCGGGCTGGGTCATGAGCAGTTCTTC
CDR3 protein: CSAQTSGLGHEQFF

D gene: .
clone size: few
V gene: TRBV5-1
J gene: TRBJ2-7
CDR3 DNA: TGCGCCAGCAGCCTCCAAATCTACGAGCAGTACTTC
CDR3 protein: CASSLQIYEQYF

D gene: TRBD1
clone size: .
V gene: TRBV20-1
J gene: TRBJ1-5
CDR3 DNA: TGCAGTGCTAGAGGGACAGGGGATCAGCCCCAGCATTTT
CDR3 protein: CSARGTGDQPQHF

D gene: .
clone size: .
V gene: TRBV12-3/TRBV12-4
J gene: TRBJ1-2
CDR3 DNA: TGTGCCAGCAGTTTAGGTAGCAGGTTGATGCGGGATGGCTACACCTTC
CDR3 protein: CASSLGSRLMRDGYTF

D gene: TRBD2
clone size: few
V gene: TRBV12-3/TRBV12-4
J gene: TRBJ2-7
CDR3 DNA: TGTGCCAGCAGTTGGGGACTAGCGGTTACCTACGAGCAGTACTTC
CDR3 protein: CASSWGLAVTYEQYF

D gene: .
clone size: many
V gene: TRBV18
J gene: TRBJ2-2
CDR3 DNA: TGTGCCAGCTCACCTCAGCAGACCGGGGAGCTGTTTTTT
CDR3 protein: CASSPQQTGELFF

D gene: TRBD2
clone size: few
V gene: TRBV20-1
J gene: TRBJ2-3
CDR3 DNA: TGCAGTGCCTTAGCGGGCCCCCCAGGAGATACGCAGTATTTT
CDR3 protein: CSALAGPPGDTQYF

D gene: .
clone size: few
V gene: TRBV27
J gene: TRBJ1-4
CDR3 DNA: TGTGCCAGCAGTTTTCGAGCAGCAGGGTTTCCTTTTAATGAAAAACTGTTTTTT
CDR3 protein: CASSFRAAGFPFNEKLFF

D gene: .
clone size: few
V gene: TRBV9
J gene: TRBJ2-3
CDR3 DNA: TGTGCCAGCAGCGTAACTAGCACAGATACGCAGTATTTT
CDR3 protein: CASSVTSTDTQYF

D gene: .
clone size: many
V gene: TRBV7-2
J gene: TRBJ2-1
CDR3 DNA: TGTGCCAGCACCCCTGCCTCCTACAATGAGCAGTTCTTC
CDR3 protein: CASTPASYNEQFF

D gene: TRBD1
clone size: .
V gene: TRBV15
J gene: TRBJ2-2
CDR3 DNA: TGTGCCACCAGCCGCGACAGGGCTATCGACACCGGGGAGCTGTTTTTT
CDR3 protein: CATSRDRAIDTGELFF

D gene: TRBD2
clone size: .
V gene: TRBV29-1
J gene: TRBJ2-1
CDR3 DNA: TGCAGCGTCGTGGGACTAGCGGGAGGACGTCGATCCTACAATGAGCAGTTCTTC
CDR3 protein: CSVVGLAGGRRSYNEQFF

D gene: .
clone size: .
V gene: TRBV11-2
J gene: TRBJ2-7
CDR3 DNA: TGTGCCAGCAGCTTAGACAGGGAAAAGCAGTACTTC
CDR3 protein: CASSLDREKQYF

D gene: .
clone size: few
V gene: TRBV10-3
J gene: TRBJ2-7
CDR3 DNA: TGTGCCATCAGTGGGGAAGTCTCTGTCAAGCAGTACTTC
CDR3 protein: CAISGEVSVKQYF

D gene: TRBD1
clone size: .
V gene: TRBV12-3/TRBV12-4
J gene: TRBJ2-5
CDR3 DNA: TGTGCCAGCAGTCCGGGACAGGGACCCTTCCTGTACCAAGAGACCCAGTACTTC
CDR3 protein: CASSPGQGPFLYQETQYF

D gene: .
clone size: few
V gene: TRBV7-2
J gene: TRBJ1-1
CDR3 DNA: TGTGCCAGCAGCTTACTGTGGCGGAACACTGAAGCTTTCTTT
CDR3 protein: CASSLLWRNTEAFF

D gene: TRBD1
clone size: few
V gene: TRBV28
J gene: TRBJ1-2
CDR3 DNA: TGTGCCAGCAGTTTATCGGGGACAGGCTTCGCCTTC
CDR3 protein: CASSLSGTGFAF

D gene: TRBD1
clone size: .
V gene: TRBV5-1
J gene: TRBJ2-7
CDR3 DNA: TGCGCCAGCGCGAACCGGGGACAGGGTCCATACGAGCAGTACTTC
CDR3 protein: CASANRGQGPYEQYF

D gene: TRBD2
clone size: few
V gene: TRBV7-2
J gene: TRBJ2-5
CDR3 DNA: TGTGCCAGCAGAAAAGGGACTAGCGGGGGCGGGGAGACCCAGTACTTC
CDR3 protein: CASRKGTSGGGETQYF

D gene: .
clone size: .
V gene: TRBV20-1
J gene: TRBJ2-7
CDR3 DNA: TGCAGTGCTAGAGTGGGACCAGGAATGAACGAGCAGTACTTC
CDR3 protein: CSARVGPGMNEQYF

D gene: TRBD2
clone size: .
V gene: TRBV2
J gene: TRBJ2-5
CDR3 DNA: TGTGCCAGCAGTGATAGGCGGCTAGCGGGGATGGAGACCCAGTACTTC
CDR3 protein: CASSDRRLAGMETQYF

D gene: .
clone size: few
V gene: TRBV20-1
J gene: TRBJ2-5
CDR3 DNA: TGCAGTGCTAGAGAGGTTACTAGGGGGGAGACCCAGTACTTC
CDR3 protein: CSAREVTRGETQYF

D gene: .
clone size: few
V gene: TRBV18
J gene: TRBJ1-1
CDR3 DNA: TGTGCCAGCTCACCAAGGTTCACTGAAGCTTTCTTT
CDR3 protein: CASSPRFTEAFF

D gene: TRBD2
clone size: .
V gene: TRBV11-3
J gene: TRBJ2-1
CDR3 DNA: TGTGCCAGCACCCTCACTAGCGGGAGGTATCACAATGAGCAGTTCTTC
CDR3 protein: CASTLTSGRYHNEQFF

D gene: .
clone size: .
V gene: TRBV24-1
J gene: TRBJ2-3
CDR3 DNA: TGTGCCACCAGTGAAAGGAGGGGGCGTTTGACAGATACGCAGTATTTT
CDR3 protein: CATSERRGRLTDTQYF

D gene: .
clone size: .
V gene: TRBV28
J gene: TRBJ1-1
CDR3 DNA: TGTGCCAGCAGTCTATCCTACGCCCTTAGTGAAGCTTTCTTT
CDR3 protein: CASSLSYALSEAFF

D gene: .
clone size: few
V gene: TRBV28
J gene: TRBJ2-7
CDR3 DNA: TGTGCCAGCAGTTTATGGCTTGGGTTTAATGAGCAGTACTTC
CDR3 protein: CASSLWLGFNEQYF

D gene: .
clone size: .
V gene: TRBV11-2
J gene: TRBJ2-7
CDR3 DNA: TGTGCCAGCAAAAAGAATGGGGGCTACGAGCAGTACTTC
CDR3 protein: CASKKNGGYEQYF

D gene: TRBD2
clone size: .
V gene: TRBV14
J gene: TRBJ2-2
CDR3 DNA: TGTGCCAGCAGCAAAAAGCCCGTCTGGCGGGAGGGGACCGGGGAGCTGTTTTTT
CDR3 protein: CASSKKPVWREGTGELFF

D gene: .
clone size: .
V gene: TRBV4-1
J gene: TRBJ2-2
CDR3 DNA: TGCGCCAGCAGCCAAGATAGGGGAAGAGGGGCAGTGAACACCGGGGAGCTGTTTTTT
CDR3 protein: CASSQDRGRGAVNTGELFF